Shown below are 23 T cell receptor beta chains from a single sample sequenced in a study of regulatory T cells in long-lasting Graves disease. Investigators prepared the TCR beta libraries by applying iRepertoire HTBI primers and Arm-PCR of CDR3 regions. From the multiplex PCR reads, TCRdb called clonotypes with MiXCR, one entry per CDR3 protein. This sample has about 220,000 distinct CDR3 sequences; approximately 19% occur once, and the top ten carry 12%. Time point: newly diagnosed GD, antithyroid drugs for less than 3 months. Making the TCR library involved RNA that had been extracted from PBMCs. Another study also made use of these data, one on T cells in Graves' hyperthyroidism and ophthalmopathy.

The material sequenced was peripheral blood mononuclear cells (PBMCs), taken at new diagnosis, from a patient treated with antithyroid drugs. The receptors stem from a woman in her 30s with Graves disease.

The table lists this clonotype with many counts. The V gene is TRBV3-1, the J gene TRBJ1-1, with a possible D match to TRBD1 (5 bases). The V gene lost 4 bases and the J gene lost 8 bases, with 11 bases spanning the gap. Looked up from germline, CDR1 is LGHDT and CDR2 is YNNKEL (reference sequence). CDR3 size: 12 residues. CDR3 nucleotide sequence: TGTGCCAGCAGCCCGCTTGGGGCAGAAGCTTTCTTT. Encoded protein: CASSPLGAEAFF.

This clonotype was seen ten or more times. The chain has TRBV12-3 or TRBV12-4 and TRBJ1-5, with 7 bases that match TRBD1. This CDR3 has 15 amino acids. Germline trimming cut 3 bases from V and 3 bases from J; bases unmatched to any gene: 5. In DNA, the CDR3 is TGTGCCAGCAGTTTCCGGACAGGAAACAATCAGCCCCAGCATTTT. Amino acids: CASSFRTGNNQPQHF.

The sample holds many counts of this clonotype. The chain recombines TRBV20-1 with TRBJ1-5, with D possibly TRBD1 on 5 matching bases. This CDR3 comprises 15 residues. Trimming took 5 bases from V and 5 from J, leaving 19 bases between them. CDR1 is DFQATT and CDR2 is SNEGSKA in the germline V gene (reference sequence). CDR3 loop: CSASFYPGSDQPQHF. Written as DNA, the CDR3 is TGCAGTGCTTCCTTCTACCCAGGGTCGGATCAGCCCCAGCATTTT.

At least ten counts were recorded for this clonotype. The CDR3, as DNA: TGCGCCAGCAGCCCGGGAATTGGGGATGAGCAGTTCTTC. This codes for CASSPGIGDEQFF. The chain carries TRBV4-1 and TRBJ2-1; possibly TRBD2 for D (5 bases). The CDR3 is 13 residues long. Germline CDR1 and CDR2: MGHRA and YSYEKL. Trimming took off 4 bases at V and 8 bases at J, with 12 bases between the two ends.

On this clonotype: A far larger clone lies a single base away; this is likely a read error. This sequence joins TRBV27 and TRBJ2-5; the match to TRBD2 covers 12 bases. The CDR3 covers 15 residues. Germline CDR1 and CDR2: MNHEY and SMNVEV (reference sequence). With 5 bases clipped from V and 3 bases from J, the junction kept 4 bases outside the gene matches. CDR3 amino acids: CASSATSGGKETQYF. The DNA of the CDR3 is TGTGCCAGCAGTGCTACTAGCGGGGGGAAAGAGACCCAGTACTTC.

This clonotype was detected many times. The chain employs TRBV5-1 and TRBJ2-3; D is perhaps TRBD1 or TRBD2 (5 bases each). Germline assignment: CDR1 SGHRS and CDR2 YFSETQ. The CDR3 covers 15 residues. Trimming removed 0 bases at V and 2 bases at J, with 10 bases between. The CDR3 sequence: CASSLGGTNTDTQYF. The CDR3 nucleotides are TGCGCCAGCAGCTTGGGGGGGACCAACACAGATACGCAGTATTTT. Variable domain in full (rest from reference TRBV5-1 and TRBJ2-3): KAGVTQTPRYLIKTRGQQVTLSCSPISGHRSVSWYQQTPGQGLQFLFEYFSETQRNKGNFPGRFSGRQFSNSRSEMNVSTLELGDSALYLCASSLGGTNTDTQYFGPGTRLTVL.

As concerns this clonotype: A read error may be the cause here, since a much bigger clone is one base away. DNA for the CDR3: TGTGCCAGCAGTTCCACCGGGACCTACGAGCTGTTTTTT. It codes for CASSSTGTYELFF. V usage is TRBV6-5 and J usage is TRBJ2-2; D may be TRBD1 or TRBD2 (5 bases each). From germline, CDR1 is MNHEY and CDR2 SVGAGI. This CDR3 region has 13 residues. Trimming took off 4 bases at V and 11 bases at J, with 14 bases between the two ends.

This clonotype was detected ten times or more. The V gene is TRBV27, the J gene TRBJ1-1; 8 bases line up with TRBD1. CDR3 length: 15 residues. In germline, CDR1 is MNHEY, CDR2 SMNVEV (reference sequence). The V and J ends lost 4 bases and 6 bases, in that order; junction bases with no gene match: 10. CDR3 DNA: TGTGCCAGCAGTTCCCTCAACAGGGGGATGGCTGAAGCTTTCTTT. As protein: CASSSLNRGMAEAFF.

The V call is TRBV2, the J call TRBJ2-7; D might be TRBD2 (6 bases). V dropped 10 bases and J dropped 1 base, with 17 bases sitting between them. Germline CDR1 reads SNHLY; CDR2 reads FYNNEI. The CDR3 length is 14 residues. CDR3 DNA: TGTGCCACCACACGGACTACCGAGTCCTACGAGCAGTACTTC. It yields the protein CATTRTTESYEQYF.

The sample holds many counts of this clonotype. This sequence joins TRBV27 and TRBJ2-1; 7 positions match TRBD2. With V trimmed by 5 bases and J by 7 bases, 17 bases remained unmatched. The CDR3 covers 17 residues. The germline CDR1 and CDR2 sequences are MNHEY and SMNVEV (reference sequence). The chain's CDR3 is CASSPRGLAVGLNEQFF. The CDR3 nucleotides read TGTGCCAGCAGTCCGAGGGGTCTAGCGGTGGGGTTGAATGAGCAGTTCTTC.

The sample holds a few counts of this clonotype. The chain joins TRBV7-9 to TRBJ2-5; possibly TRBD2 for D (5 bases). Trimming left V 1 base short and J 7 bases short, with 10 bases between. The CDR3 consists of 13 residues. CDR1 and CDR2 (germline): SEHNR, FQNEAQ (reference sequence). The DNA of the CDR3 is TGTGCCAGCAGCTTAGGTTATGCGGGGACCCAGTACTTC. Encoded protein: CASSLGYAGTQYF.

The J gene is TRBJ1-1, the V gene TRBV7-2, with D possibly TRBD1 on 5 matching bases. Germline-derived CDR1 and CDR2 are SGHTA and FQGNSA. V lost 4 bases and J lost 8, with 23 bases in between. CDR3 length: 16 residues. CDR3 sequence reads: CASSSPGFGTLTEAFF. CDR3 nucleotides: TGTGCCAGCAGCTCCCCCGGTTTCGGGACGTTAACCGAAGCTTTCTTT.

This sequence joins TRBV7-9 and TRBJ1-2; the match to TRBD1 covers 10 bases. There are 16 residues in the CDR3. CDR1 and CDR2 from the germline V gene are SEHNR and FQNEAQ (reference sequence). The J segment lost 5 bases and the V segment lost 4 bases, leaving 10 bases of the junction unmatched. CDR3 amino acids: CASSSTRDRGPYGYTF. In nucleotides, the CDR3 is TGTGCCAGCAGCTCCACCCGCGACAGGGGGCCTTATGGCTACACCTTC.

As for this clonotype: The CDR3 carries no conserved terminal phenylalanine or tryptophan, so it likely arises from a read error. The genes are TRBV3-1 and TRBJ2-2; D unresolved. The CDR3 is 14 residues long. Germline loops: CDR1 LGHDT, CDR2 YNNKEL (reference sequence). CDR3 DNA sequence: TGTGCCAGCAGCCAAGATTTAAACACCGGCGAGCTGTTTTCT. It encodes CASSQDLNTGELFS.

This clonotype was seen many times. V and J are TRBV5-6 and TRBJ2-1; D is possibly TRBD1 (6 bases). Germline CDR1 is SGHDT and CDR2 is YYEEEE. The V and J ends lost 1 base and 1 base respectively, with 12 bases between them. This CDR3 spans 16 amino acids. CDR3 region: CASSLTAQGSYNEQFF. CDR3 coding DNA: TGTGCCAGCAGCTTGACGGCTCAGGGGTCCTACAATGAGCAGTTCTTC. The variable domain in full, with the rest retrieved from reference TRBV5-6 and TRBJ2-1, is DAGVTQSPTHLIKTRGQQVTLRCSPKSGHDTVSWYQQALGQGPQFIFQYYEEEERQRGNFPDRFSGHQFPNYSSELNVNALLLGDSALYLCASSLTAQGSYNEQFFGPGTRLTVL.

This clonotype was found many times. The CDR3 nucleotides are TGTGCCAGCAGTTCTCCCGGGACTAGCGGGCTGAGCTCCTACGAGCAGTACTTC. Amino acids: CASSSPGTSGLSSYEQYF. The rearrangement links TRBV28 to TRBJ2-7, with TRBD2 identical over 12 bases. After removal of 4 bases from V and 0 bases from J, the junction contained 10 bases not matched to a gene. Germline CDR1 is MDHEN and CDR2 is SYDVKM. The CDR3 runs 18 residues.

A note on this clonotype: The junction does not match germline at one end; this may be a read error. The V gene is TRBV9, the J gene TRBJ2-2, with TRBD2 matching 11 bases. This CDR3 comprises 16 residues. CDR1 is SGDLS, CDR2 YYNGEE, per germline. The CDR3 reads CAGSITSGSNTGELFF. In DNA, the CDR3 is TGTGCCGGCAGCATCACTAGCGGGAGTAACACCGGGGAGCTGTTTTTT.

This clonotype was counted at least ten times. The chain has TRBV20-1 and TRBJ2-3, with 10 bases lining up with TRBD2. CDR1 is DFQATT and CDR2 is SNEGSKA in the germline V gene (reference sequence). The trim removed 5 bases at V and 6 bases at J, leaving 14 bases unmatched. This CDR3 is 16 amino acids long. CDR3 sequence reads: CSAPSSGSGSRDTQYF. CDR3 nucleotides: TGCAGTGCTCCCTCTAGCGGGAGTGGGTCCCGGGATACGCAGTATTTT.

This clonotype has at least ten counts. The rearrangement links TRBV19 to TRBJ2-5; no clear D gene. The CDR3 length is 13 residues. Germline CDR1 reads LNHDA; CDR2 reads SQIVND (reference sequence). V lost 5 bases to trimming and J lost 2 bases, with 9 bases between them. The chain's CDR3 is CASSSDPQETQYF. The CDR3 region has the DNA TGTGCCAGTAGTTCTGACCCGCAAGAGACCCAGTACTTC.

This clonotype was counted ten times or more. CDR3 bases: TGCAGCGTTGGGGGGCTAGCGGGAGTAGGGTACTACGAGCAGTACTTC. It yields the protein CSVGGLAGVGYYEQYF. The V call is TRBV29-1, the J call TRBJ2-7, with TRBD2 matching 10 bases. With V trimmed by 4 bases and J by 3 bases, 12 bases remained unmatched. The CDR3 has 16 amino acids. Germline CDR1 and CDR2: SQVTM and ANQGSEA.

This clonotype was picked up many times. The chain employs TRBV30 and TRBJ2-7, with no clear D. This CDR3 has 11 amino acids. The germline CDR1 and CDR2 sequences are GTSNPN and SVGIG (reference sequence). Trimming stripped 3 bases from V and 7 bases from J, with 10 bases between. The CDR3 region is CAWSPLGEQYF. CDR3 sequence (DNA): TGTGCCTGGAGCCCTCTGGGAGAGCAGTACTTC.

The V gene is TRBV30, the J gene TRBJ2-7; the match to TRBD1 covers 10 bases. Germline V gene lookup returns CDR1 GTSNPN and CDR2 SVGIG (reference sequence). CDR3 length equals 14 residues. The V gene end was trimmed by 2 bases and the J gene end by 5 bases; junction bases not matched to a gene: 6. The CDR3 region is CAWSSGTGDDEQYF. The DNA for the CDR3 is TGTGCCTGGAGTTCCGGGACAGGGGACGACGAGCAGTACTTC.

The chain uses TRBV6-1 and TRBJ2-5; 10 bases are shared with TRBD2. Germline lookup yields CDR1 MNHNS and CDR2 SASEGT. The trim removed 0 bases at V and 5 bases at J, leaving 3 bases unmatched. The CDR3 is 15 residues long. CDR3 nucleotide sequence: TGTGCCAGCAGTGAAGCTCCTAGCGGGAGTGAGACCCAGTACTTC. Translating gives CASSEAPSGSETQYF.